This T cell receptor (beta chain) originates from a study of monozygotic twins with inflammatory bowel disease. Phlebotomy per donor yielded a single 2.5 ml blood sample. CDR1 is SGHRS, CDR2 YFSETQ, per germline. The CDR3 is made up of 19 amino acids. The study's findings and limits: Among patients, repertoires may have gained variability from differing immunosuppressive treatments.

To note about this clonotype: Its antigen is unknown.

TCRdb re-called the 5' RACE reads and shows each CDR3 protein once, DNA omitted. This sample contains about 110,000 distinct CDR3 sequences. The TCR sequence derives from a human donor with ulcerative colitis or Crohn's disease, or a healthy co-twin of an affected twin (not recorded which). The rearrangement joins TRBV5-1 to TRBJ1-6; the TCRdb call, TRBD1, lacks DNA for checking. The sequenced material came from blood. The CDR3 region is CASSSLGTEINGHNSPLHF.